This is a list of T cell receptor beta chains from one sample in a study of cytomegalovirus exposure and HLA in healthy donors. Sequenced by immunoSEQ multiplex PCR; TCRdb stores in-frame clones only, minus some. The repertoire holds 150,000 to 170,000 clones, with roughly 80% as singletons. The sequenced sample was PBMCs. These receptors were collected from a woman in her thirties or forties in good health and CMV-seronegative. Both conserved end residues are trimmed from each CDR3. Only some rows state a clone size, as once, few, many or a class for expanded clones.

TRBJ1-1	NA	TRBV5-1	ASSFLSGPLANTEAF
TRBJ2-7	NA	TRBV19	ASSIRTGARTHEQY
TRBJ1-3	NA	TRBV28	ASSPQGAGGNTIY
TRBJ2-3	NA	TRBV5-1	ASSLGLAGIDTQY
TRBJ1-6	NA	TRBV5-1	ASSSGQPNSPLH
TRBJ2-7	NA	TRBV5-1	ASASPGGYEQY
TRBJ2-1	NA	TRBV5-4	ASSLSGRYAYNEQF
TRBJ2-7	few	TRBV6-1	ASSIGLAYEQY
TRBJ2-1	NA	TRBV14	ASKSLVGAGDNEQF
TRBJ2-7	NA	TRBV4-2	ASSQISGGSSYEQY
TRBJ2-2	NA	TRBV6-1	ASNLRTGATGELF
TRBJ1-5	NA	TRBV7-8	ASSLDGGKINQPQH
TRBJ2-1	few	TRBV10-3	AISEPDSQQF
TRBJ2-3	NA	TRBV28	ASSRGGAADTQY
TRBJ2-7	NA	TRBV27	ASSLGGRGSYEQY
TRBJ1-1	NA	TRBV6-1	ASSFEDRGTEAF
TRBJ2-1	NA	TRBV7-9	ASSLGRLAGYNEQF
TRBJ1-2	NA	TRBV10-3	AISESDRGTRNYGYT
TRBJ2-5	once	TRBV11-2	ASSLELGVGRGKTQY
TRBJ2-2	NA	TRBV6-6	ASSSPTSSQGELF
TRBJ1-2	NA	TRBV7-9	ASSPQKINYGYT
TRBJ1-4	NA	TRBV2	ASSVSRDRAEKLF
TRBJ1-1	once	TRBV18	ASSSRLQGSSDTEAF
TRBJ1-1	once	TRBV10-2	ASSGWGRTEAF
TRBJ2-1	NA	TRBV5-1	ASSFEPNSNEQF
TRBJ2-5	NA	TRBV5-4	ASTPEVGRGEQY